This T cell receptor (beta chain) was sequenced in a study of shared clonotypes between healthy human individuals. This CDR3 is built from 16 residues. Trimming removed 3 bases from V and 0 bases from J, with 12 bases in between. Germline CDR1 and CDR2: SGHAT and FQNNGV. To note about this clone: The antigen is undetermined.

Overall study findings and caveats: Despite large depth, rarefaction showed incomplete sorted-subset sequencing. The generation probabilities recorded for non-shared clonotypes fell below those of clonotypes shared by all four donors.

Assay execution proceeded at the deep level. The method was immunoSEQ multiplex PCR; TCRdb's version includes in-frame clones alone and lacks a portion of them. The sample holds roughly 2.2 million clones; 90% to 95% are singletons and the top ten take approximately 0.4%. Sequencing input: naive CD4+ T cells from PBMCs. The subset: CD45RA+ positively selected. The rearrangement joins TRBV11-2 to TRBJ2-1, with unresolved D. The sequence came from a man aged 18-30 years in good health. Some clones in this sample may be carry-over from other donors' samples. The CDR3 region has the DNA TGTGCCAGCAGCTTGGGGTTACCCAGCTCCTACAATGAGCAGTTCTTC. It codes for CASSLGLPSSYNEQFF.